The rows below give T cell receptor beta chains drawn from one sample of a study of cytomegalovirus exposure and HLA in healthy donors. TCRdb's copy holds only in-frame clones and misses some; the assay was immunoSEQ multiplex PCR. The sample has around 100,000 clones, almost 80% seen once; the top ten hold roughly 4%. The sample comprised PBMCs. Source of these receptors: a man between 50 and 59 years old in good health and CMV-seropositive. The conserved cysteine and the conserved F or W are not part of the CDR3 here. Only part of the rows carry a size: once, few, many, or a class if the clone is expanded.

V gene: TRBV14; clone size: few; J gene: TRBJ2-1; CDR3 protein: ASSQRLAEVNEQF
V gene: TRBV7-2; clone size: .; J gene: TRBJ2-3; CDR3 protein: ASSLGASADTQY
V gene: TRBV19; clone size: .; J gene: TRBJ1-5; CDR3 protein: ASSIPGTGDSNQPQH
V gene: TRBV18; clone size: once; J gene: TRBJ1-5; CDR3 protein: ASSPRGTGAGNQPQH
V gene: TRBV28; clone size: .; J gene: TRBJ1-4; CDR3 protein: ASKRQGGEKLF
V gene: TRBV5-1; clone size: .; J gene: TRBJ1-2; CDR3 protein: ASSFQGDRGYT
V gene: TRBV18; clone size: .; J gene: TRBJ2-2; CDR3 protein: ASSKEQYTGELF
V gene: TRBV7-6; clone size: .; J gene: TRBJ2-1; CDR3 protein: ASAGSIAGPNNEQF
V gene: TRBV27; clone size: .; J gene: TRBJ2-5; CDR3 protein: ASSLGRGGETQY
V gene: TRBV28; clone size: .; J gene: TRBJ2-2; CDR3 protein: ASSLTRYGELF
V gene: TRBV27; clone size: few; J gene: TRBJ2-1; CDR3 protein: ASSTRLREAGNEQF
V gene: TRBV6-4; clone size: .; J gene: TRBJ2-3; CDR3 protein: ASSDVPGVADTQY
V gene: TRBV5-1; clone size: once; J gene: TRBJ1-5; CDR3 protein: ASSFTGVGQPQH
V gene: TRBV28; clone size: .; J gene: TRBJ2-7; CDR3 protein: ASSTGGRAYEQY
V gene: TRBV19; clone size: .; J gene: TRBJ2-1; CDR3 protein: ASSRTGDIYNEQF
V gene: TRBV2; clone size: .; J gene: TRBJ2-7; CDR3 protein: ASRDRPYEQY
V gene: TRBV4-3; clone size: .; J gene: TRBJ2-5; CDR3 protein: ASSQDGGVGETQY
V gene: TRBV5-4; clone size: .; J gene: TRBJ2-7; CDR3 protein: ASSEGLADSYEQY
V gene: TRBV5-1; clone size: once; J gene: TRBJ2-7; CDR3 protein: ASSPGQGAHEQY
V gene: TRBV9; clone size: .; J gene: TRBJ2-7; CDR3 protein: ASSILAGNYEQY
V gene: TRBV6-1; clone size: .; J gene: TRBJ2-5; CDR3 protein: ASSEAQEGAETQY
V gene: TRBV11-3; clone size: .; J gene: TRBJ2-5; CDR3 protein: ASSLGGGQQETQY
V gene: TRBV7-2; clone size: .; J gene: TRBJ2-3; CDR3 protein: ASSRPLAGGTDTQY
V gene: TRBV9; clone size: .; J gene: TRBJ2-3; CDR3 protein: ASGTSEADTQY
V gene: TRBV27; clone size: .; J gene: TRBJ1-4; CDR3 protein: ASSLAGSNEKLF
V gene: TRBV11-2; clone size: .; J gene: TRBJ2-1; CDR3 protein: ASSYPSFSEQF
V gene: TRBV14; clone size: .; J gene: TRBJ1-2; CDR3 protein: ASSPLEAKGYGYT
V gene: TRBV15; clone size: .; J gene: TRBJ2-1; CDR3 protein: ATSRDVLSGEQF
V gene: TRBV27; clone size: .; J gene: TRBJ2-7; CDR3 protein: ASSPLGGGRRNEQY
V gene: TRBV29-1; clone size: .; J gene: TRBJ2-1; CDR3 protein: SAKTSGPYNEQF
V gene: TRBV13; clone size: .; J gene: TRBJ2-7; CDR3 protein: ASSPEGSSGRSYEQY
V gene: TRBV6-5; clone size: .; J gene: TRBJ2-7; CDR3 protein: ASTQTSGAWEQY
V gene: TRBV27; clone size: .; J gene: TRBJ2-5; CDR3 protein: ASSLKLAGYQETQY
V gene: TRBV11-2; clone size: .; J gene: TRBJ1-5; CDR3 protein: ASSLGSSSSGQPQH
V gene: TRBV2; clone size: .; J gene: TRBJ2-7; CDR3 protein: ASSEAETGTIYEQY
V gene: TRBV2; clone size: .; J gene: TRBJ2-5; CDR3 protein: ATGTAGGEAQY
V gene: TRBV7-9; clone size: .; J gene: TRBJ2-7; CDR3 protein: SSSRAGASYEQY
V gene: TRBV21-1; clone size: .; J gene: TRBJ2-7; CDR3 protein: ASSRQRDPYEQY
V gene: TRBV6-5; clone size: .; J gene: TRBJ2-3; CDR3 protein: ASSYLDRYTDTQY
V gene: TRBV4-2; clone size: .; J gene: TRBJ2-3; CDR3 protein: ASSRETSGTADTQY
V gene: TRBV29-1; clone size: .; J gene: TRBJ2-7; CDR3 protein: SVVGTGKQRVAYEQY
V gene: TRBV11-3; clone size: .; J gene: TRBJ2-3; CDR3 protein: ASSLAGATDTQY
V gene: TRBV7-9; clone size: .; J gene: TRBJ2-1; CDR3 protein: ATMTGGYNEQF
V gene: TRBV5-6; clone size: .; J gene: TRBJ2-7; CDR3 protein: ASSPSSSGTNYEQY
V gene: TRBV5-1; clone size: .; J gene: TRBJ1-1; CDR3 protein: ASSGTGSNTEAF
V gene: TRBV7-3; clone size: few; J gene: TRBJ1-2; CDR3 protein: ASSLTGGDGYT
V gene: TRBV4-2; clone size: .; J gene: TRBJ2-2; CDR3 protein: ASSHGGVKTGELF
V gene: TRBV5-4; clone size: .; J gene: TRBJ2-1; CDR3 protein: ASRTPAGKDNEQF